A single sample is the source of the 23 T cell receptor beta chains below, sequenced in a study of blood T cell repertoires in COVID-19. The table came from immunoSEQ multiplex PCR; TCRdb's copy has only in-frame clones and leaves some out. Here the sample spans 40,000 or so clones, approximately 80% being singletons. Sequencing used peripheral blood. The receptor source for this set is a man over 45 with active COVID-19.

This clone showed up just once. The chain employs TRBV7-8 and TRBJ2-7; tentatively, D is TRBD1 (5 bases). There are 12 residues in the CDR3. Germline-derived CDR1 and CDR2 are SGHVS and FQNEAQ. V lost 6 bases and J lost 6, with 12 bases in between. In DNA, the CDR3 is TGTGCCAGCAGTTTATACAGGAGCGAGCAGTACTTC. Its protein product is CASSLYRSEQYF.

The chain uses TRBV15 and TRBJ1-5, with D possibly TRBD1 on 5 matching bases. From germline, CDR1 is LNHNV and CDR2 YYDKDF (reference sequence). V lost 1 base and J lost 1, with 14 bases in between. The CDR3 extends over 17 amino acids. CDR3 sequence reads: CATSRGWGGVSNQPQHF. The CDR3 region has the DNA TGTGCCACCAGCAGAGGGTGGGGGGGAGTGAGCAATCAGCCCCAGCATTTT. Complete variable domain (other parts from reference TRBV15 and TRBJ1-5): DAMVIQNPRYQVTQFGKPVTLSCSQTLNHNVMYWYQQKSSQAPKLLFHYYDKDFNNEADTPDNFQSRRPNTSFCFLDIRSPGLGDTAMYLCATSRGWGGVSNQPQHFGDGTRLSIL.

The V and J genes are TRBV5-5 and TRBJ2-1; 13 nucleotides agree with TRBD2. In germline, CDR1 is SGHKS, CDR2 YYEKEE (reference sequence). The CDR3 sequence is 16 residues long. J lost 3 bases, V lost 4 bases, and 4 bases had no gene match. The CDR3 DNA sequence: TGTGCCAGCAGCCGGACTAGCGGGGGCTACTACAATGAGCAGTTCTTC. Translation: CASSRTSGGYYNEQFF.

This sequence joins TRBV10-3 and TRBJ1-2; D uncertain. Trimming cost V 2 bases and J 8 bases, with 9 bases left between them. CDR3 length equals 12 residues. The germline V gene encodes CDR1 ENHRY and CDR2 SYGVKD. DNA of the CDR3: TGTGCCATCAGTGAGGCGGGTTACGGCTACACCTTC. Its protein product is CAISEAGYGYTF.

The chain links TRBV5-1 to TRBJ2-5, with a weak D call TRBD2 (5 bases). The germline V gene encodes CDR1 SGHRS and CDR2 YFSETQ. V was cut by 3 bases and J by 1 base, with 10 bases left in between. There are 14 residues in the CDR3. CDR3 in DNA: TGCGCCAGCAGCTCTTGGGAGCCCCAAGAGACCCAGTACTTC. It translates to CASSSWEPQETQYF.

The gene calls are TRBV9 and TRBJ2-5, with a possible D match to TRBD1 (6 bases). Germline CDR1 is SGDLS and CDR2 is YYNGEE. Trimming shortened V by 4 bases and J by 1 base, and 8 bases separated the two germline ends. The CDR3 contains 13 residues. The chain's CDR3 is CASSPTGQETQYF. In nucleotides, the CDR3 is TGTGCCAGCAGCCCGACAGGCCAAGAGACCCAGTACTTC.

CDR3 nucleotide sequence: TGTGCCAGCAGCTTGGGGCCGCGGCATAATGAAAAACTGTTTTTT. It codes for CASSLGPRHNEKLFF. This chain connects TRBV5-4 to TRBJ1-4; D unresolved. Germline V gene lookup returns CDR1 SGHNT and CDR2 YYREEE (reference sequence). This CDR3 region has 15 residues. Trimming removed 0 bases from V and 4 bases from J, with 10 bases in between.

The rearrangement uses TRBV7-2 and TRBJ2-7; the match to TRBD2 covers 7 bases. This CDR3 has 17 residues. Trimming cost V 1 base and J 0 bases; bases outside gene matches: 9. Germline-derived CDR1 and CDR2 are SGHTA and FQGNSA. CDR3 amino acids: CASSLEVLAGISYEQYF. The CDR3 nucleotides are TGTGCCAGCAGCTTAGAGGTTTTAGCGGGCATCTCCTACGAGCAGTACTTC.

This chain links TRBV27 with TRBJ1-2; D gene ambiguous. The germline V gene has CDR1 MNHEY and CDR2 SMNVEV (reference sequence). The V end lost 6 bases, the J end lost 0 bases, and 5 bases lay between the germline ends. This CDR3 is built from 12 residues. DNA of the CDR3: TGTGCCAGCAGCCGTACTAACTATGGCTACACCTTC. This codes for CASSRTNYGYTF.

The chain carries TRBV19 and TRBJ2-2, with 7 bases fitting TRBD1. There are 15 residues in the CDR3. Germline V gives CDR1 LNHDA, CDR2 SQIVND (reference sequence). Trimming cost V 6 bases and J 3 bases; bases outside gene matches: 7. CDR3 sequence reads: CASSSTGIYTGELFF. In DNA, the CDR3 is TGTGCCAGTAGCTCGACAGGGATCTACACCGGGGAGCTGTTTTTT. The entire variable domain, with the rest obtained from reference TRBV19 and TRBJ2-2, is as follows: DGGITQSPKYLFRKEGQNVTLSCEQNLNHDAMYWYRQDPGQGLRLIYYSQIVNDFQKGDIAEGYSVSREKKESFPLTVTSAQKNPTAFYLCASSSTGIYTGELFFGEGSRLTVL.

The rearrangement links TRBV5-1 to TRBJ2-1; 7 nucleotides agree with TRBD2. This CDR3 has 15 residues. Unmatched junction bases numbered 2, after V lost 0 bases and J lost 2 bases. Germline-derived CDR1 and CDR2 are SGHRS and YFSETQ. CDR3 sequence: CASSLGSGAYNEQFF. The CDR3 nucleotides are TGCGCCAGCAGCTTGGGGAGCGGGGCCTACAATGAGCAGTTCTTC.

This clone was seen only once. CDR3 nucleotides: TGCGCCAGCACGAGAGGGGGTGACAGGGGAGGCAATCAGCCCCAGCATTTT. Translated, it gives CASTRGGDRGGNQPQHF. The chain employs TRBV23-1 and TRBJ1-5, with TRBD1 identical over 8 bases. TRBV23-1 is placed among ORFs of uncertain function. With 7 bases clipped from V and 2 bases from J, the junction kept 13 bases outside the gene matches. This CDR3 has 17 amino acids.

This clone was seen just once. The chain has TRBV19 and TRBJ2-7, with 8 bases matching TRBD1. The CDR3 has 15 residues. The junction had 8 bases not matched to a gene; V was cut back by 6 bases and J by 1 base. Germline V CDR1 and CDR2: LNHDA, SQIVND (reference sequence). Written as DNA, the CDR3 is TGTGCCAGTAGAGCAGAGACAGGGGTTTCCTACGAGCAGTACTTC. The encoded protein is CASRAETGVSYEQYF.

The V call is TRBV3-1 (or the pseudogene TRBV3-2), the J call TRBJ1-3; D is undetermined. Germline CDR1 and CDR2: LGHDT and YNNKEL (reference sequence). The germline V and J ends were trimmed by 9 bases and 8 bases, with 8 bases remaining between them. The length of the CDR3 is 10 residues. In DNA, the CDR3 is TGTGCCAGGCAGGTGGACACCATATATTTT. Encoded protein: CARQVDTIYF.

The J gene is TRBJ2-1, the V gene TRBV10-3, with 7 nucleotides matching TRBD2. The germline V gene encodes CDR1 ENHRY and CDR2 SYGVKD. The CDR3 length is 12 residues. Germline trimming cut 7 bases from V and 8 bases from J; bases unmatched to any gene: 5. CDR3 sequence (DNA): TGTGCCATCACGGGGGGAGGGGATGAGCAGTTCTTC. Its translation: CAITGGGDEQFF.

V gene TRBV24-1 combines with J gene TRBJ2-5, with D maybe TRBD1 (6 bases). The V end was cut by 5 bases, the J end by 6 bases, with 12 bases between. The germline gives CDR1 KGHDR, CDR2 SFDVKD. The CDR3 totals 13 residues. The CDR3 DNA reads TGTGCCACCAGTGGGACAGTGATACAGACCCAGTACTTC. It is translated as CATSGTVIQTQYF.

The V gene is TRBV4-1, the J gene TRBJ2-5; TRBD2 is a possible D gene (6 bases). V was shortened by 4 bases and J by 5 bases, with 17 bases between the two germline ends. This CDR3 has 15 residues. The germline CDR1 and CDR2 sequences are MGHRA and YSYEKL. The chain's CDR3 is CASSLGGARVETQYF. DNA of the CDR3: TGCGCCAGCAGCCTGGGGGGAGCGAGGGTGGAGACCCAGTACTTC.

There are a few counts of this clone. This rearrangement joins TRBV6-2 or TRBV6-3 to TRBJ1-1; 8 bases map to TRBD1. J gave up 0 bases and V 6 bases, and 9 bases lay outside the gene matches. Germline lookup yields CDR1 MNHEY and CDR2 SVGEGT. This CDR3 spans 16 amino acids. The CDR3 loop is CASSRSGQGLNTEAFF. The CDR3 DNA follows: TGTGCCAGCAGCCGGTCCGGACAGGGACTGAACACTGAAGCTTTCTTT.

The J gene is TRBJ2-7, the V gene TRBV7-9; weak D call: TRBD2 (5 bases). Trimming stripped 6 bases from V and 7 bases from J, with 13 bases between. The germline gives CDR1 SEHNR, CDR2 FQNEAQ (reference sequence). The CDR3 contains 12 residues. The CDR3 loop reads CASSSKTGEQYF. Here the CDR3 DNA reads TGTGCCAGCAGTTCCAAGACGGGGGAGCAGTACTTC.

This chain uses TRBV9 with TRBJ1-2; 7 bases are shared with TRBD1. CDR1 SGDLS and CDR2 YYNGEE come from the germline V gene. V shed 1 base and J 8 bases; nucleotides not matched to a gene: 5. There are 13 residues in the CDR3. The CDR3 loop reads CASSVNRGGGYTF. The CDR3, as DNA: TGTGCCAGCAGCGTAAACAGGGGTGGAGGCTACACCTTC.

The chain recombines TRBV7-9 with TRBJ2-7, with 8 nucleotides matching TRBD2. The germline V gene encodes CDR1 SEHNR and CDR2 FQNEAQ (reference sequence). V was clipped by 4 bases and J by 4 bases; unmatched bases: 6. The CDR3 is 14 amino acids. DNA of the CDR3: TGTGCCAGCAGCTACTCCGGGAGGGTATACGAGCAGTACTTC. Amino acid sequence: CASSYSGRVYEQYF.

The genes are TRBV28 and TRBJ2-7; the D is unclear. Trimming removed 1 base from V and 9 bases from J, with 13 bases in between. This CDR3 contains 13 residues. CDR1 MDHEN and CDR2 SYDVKM come from the germline V gene. CDR3 nucleotide sequence: TGTGCCAGCAGTTTATATTCCGGCGGCGGGCAGTACTTC. It specifies CASSLYSGGGQYF.

The rearrangement joins TRBV6-5 to TRBJ1-3, with D tentatively TRBD1 (5 bases). V lost 8 bases and J 9 bases, leaving 17 bases between the germline ends. Germline CDR1 is MNHEY and CDR2 is SVGAGI. The CDR3 has 13 residues. The DNA of the CDR3 is TGTGCCAGCGGAAATCTAGGGGAAAGCACCATATATTTT. It specifies CASGNLGESTIYF.